This TCR beta chain is from a study of monozygotic twins with inflammatory bowel disease. Study-level results: Clonotype overlap with others was lower in IBD patients than in healthy twins, a difference that was greatest with disease activity.

Germline V gives CDR1 MNHEY, CDR2 SVGAGI. The CDR3 loop spans 12 amino acids. On this clonotype: Its matching antigen is unknown.

The authors used about 3,500 ng of total RNA per TCR library. Reanalyzing the 5' RACE reads, TCRdb keeps one entry per CDR3 protein, without DNA. This sample's clone table lists fewer than 550,000 distinct CDR3 sequences. The receptor's source is a human donor with ulcerative colitis or Crohn's disease, or a healthy co-twin of an affected twin (not recorded which). The chain employs TRBV6-5 and TRBJ1-5. What was sequenced was blood. The CDR3 spells CASSYSGGPQHF.